The 27 T cell receptor beta chains listed next were all sequenced from one sample in a study of OX40 agonist ivuxolimab in advanced cancers. Generated by immunoSEQ multiplex PCR, the TCRdb table keeps only in-frame clones and is missing some. The sample includes tens of thousands of clones, roughly 94% of them seen just once. The material was CD4+ or CD8+ T cells sorted from blood, obtained in a trial of the OX40 agonist ivuxolimab. These receptors were taken from an adult with an advanced solid tumor such as melanoma, head and neck, liver or kidney cancer.

This clone has only a few counts. V gene TRBV5-6 combines with J gene TRBJ2-1; D gene uncertain. From germline, CDR1 is SGHDT and CDR2 YYEEEE. V was shortened by 0 bases and J by 1 base, with 5 bases between the two germline ends. The length of the CDR3 is 14 residues. This CDR3 is CASSLVGSYNEQFF. DNA of the CDR3: TGTGCCAGCAGCTTGGTTGGGTCCTACAATGAGCAGTTCTTC.

V usage is TRBV20-1 and J usage is TRBJ1-1; D gene unclear. The CDR3 sequence is 11 residues long. Per germline, CDR1 DFQATT and CDR2 SNEGSKA (reference sequence). Between the trimmed V and J ends, which lost 0 bases and 8 bases, there was a span of 7 bases. The CDR3 bases are TGCAGTGCTAGAGATTACAGCGAAGCTTTCTTT. This codes for CSARDYSEAFF.

V is TRBV6-5 and J is TRBJ2-4; TRBD1 might be the D (8 bases). The CDR3 loop spans 14 amino acids. V was pared by 2 bases and J by 9 bases, with 14 bases between. Germline CDR1 and CDR2: MNHEY and SVGAGI. This chain's CDR3 is CASSYGQGGGIQYF. The CDR3 nucleotides are TGTGCCAGCAGTTACGGACAGGGCGGGGGCATTCAGTACTTC.

This chain uses TRBV7-2 with TRBJ1-5; D ambiguous. This CDR3 is built from 15 residues. Germline V gene sequence: CDR1 SGHTA, CDR2 FQGNSA. The germline V and J ends were trimmed by 1 base and 3 bases, with 10 bases remaining between them. The CDR3 here is CASSLEGSSNQPQHF. The CDR3 coding sequence is TGTGCCAGCAGCTTAGAAGGGAGTTCCAATCAGCCCCAGCATTTT.

The J gene is TRBJ2-1, the V gene TRBV7-3, with D hard to call. Per the germline V gene, CDR1 is SGHTA and CDR2 is FQGTGA. Trimming took off 3 bases at V and 5 bases at J, with 5 bases between the two ends. The CDR3 sequence is 12 residues long. CDR3 loop: CASSFNNNEQFF. Written as DNA, the CDR3 is TGTGCCAGCAGCTTTAACAACAATGAGCAGTTCTTC. The full variable domain, rest sourced from reference TRBV7-3 and TRBJ2-1, is GAGVSQTPSNKVTEKGKYVELRCDPISGHTALYWYRQSLGQGPEFLIYFQGTGAADDSGLPNDRFFAVRPEGSVSTLKIQRTERGDSAVYLCASSFNNNEQFFGPGTRLTVL.

This sequence joins TRBV13 and TRBJ1-3, with D tentatively TRBD1 (6 bases). This CDR3 region has 16 residues. The V gene lost 4 bases and the J gene lost 4 bases, with 17 bases spanning the gap. In germline, CDR1 is PRHDT, CDR2 FYEKMQ (reference sequence). CDR3 sequence reads: CASSWTLQGQGNTIYF. The CDR3 DNA follows: TGTGCCAGCAGCTGGACCTTACAGGGACAAGGAAACACCATATATTTT.

DNA of the CDR3: TGCGCCAGCAGCCCGCCGGGACCTAGAGTGGAGCAGTACTTC. Its translation is CASSPPGPRVEQYF. The chain recombines TRBV23-1 with TRBJ2-7; D may match TRBD1 or TRBD2 (5 bases each). TRBV23-1 is sorted into the ORF group, with uncertain function. This CDR3 has 14 residues. V was cut by 6 bases and J by 7 bases, with 19 bases left in between.

The rearrangement links TRBV19 to TRBJ2-2; D call uncertain. The CDR3 runs 12 residues. Germline V gene sequence: CDR1 LNHDA, CDR2 SQIVND (reference sequence). V gave up 4 bases and J gave up 9 bases, with 9 bases separating them. The CDR3: CASSTGLRELFF. The CDR3 DNA follows: TGTGCCAGTAGTACGGGTTTGCGGGAGCTGTTTTTT.

This chain connects TRBV6-6 to TRBJ2-7, with no clear D. The CDR3 extends over 14 amino acids. Trimming removed 4 bases from V and 4 bases from J, with 14 bases in between. CDR1 is MNHNY, CDR2 SVGAGI, per germline (reference sequence). CDR3 nucleotides: TGTGCCAGCAGTTTTGTTCCAGTAGTTTACGAGCAGTACTTC. It encodes CASSFVPVVYEQYF.

This chain links TRBV7-6 with TRBJ1-5, with TRBD1 identical over 8 bases. V lost 1 base and J lost 0; bases outside the gene matches: 11. The germline V gene encodes CDR1 SGHVS and CDR2 FNYEAQ. CDR3 length: 19 amino acids. CDR3 coding DNA: TGTGCCAGCAGCTTAGAGACAGGGGCGACCCAAACTAGCAATCAGCCCCAGCATTTT. Translating it yields CASSLETGATQTSNQPQHF.

The chain has TRBV27 and TRBJ2-5, with D possibly being TRBD1 (6 bases). The better agreement between TRBJ2-7 and the DNA end casts doubt on the J call. This CDR3 comprises 15 residues. The germline gives CDR1 MNHEY, CDR2 SMNVEV (reference sequence). The CDR3 bases are TGTGCCAGCAGTTTGACAGGTGGTAGCTCCTACGAGCAGTACTTC. Protein: CASSLTGGSSYEQYF.

The chain couples TRBV6-1 to TRBJ1-4; no firm D call. Trimming took off 4 bases at V and 0 bases at J, with 15 bases between the two ends. The CDR3 is made up of 17 amino acids. Germline assignment: CDR1 MNHNS and CDR2 SASEGT. This chain's CDR3 is CASSGAVGWATNEKLFF. DNA of the CDR3: TGTGCCAGCAGTGGGGCCGTTGGGTGGGCAACTAATGAAAAACTGTTTTTT.

As to this clone: The same CDR3 can be traced to other DNA sequences in this sample. The genes are TRBV6-5 and TRBJ1-3; D unclear. This CDR3 is 15 amino acids long. From germline, CDR1 is MNHEY and CDR2 SVGAGI. V dropped 5 bases and J dropped 4 bases, with 15 bases sitting between them. The DNA for the CDR3 is TGTGCCAGCAGTCTCGGAGGGTACCAGGGAAACACCATATATTTT. It specifies CASSLGGYQGNTIYF.

This chain connects TRBV6-4 to TRBJ2-1, with D perhaps TRBD1 (6 bases). Germline CDR1 reads MRHNA; CDR2 reads SNTAGT. The CDR3 length is 14 residues. V dropped 0 bases and J dropped 8 bases, with 11 bases sitting between them. The CDR3 sequence: CASSDSQGSDEQFF. The CDR3 bases are TGTGCCAGCAGTGACTCCCAGGGGTCGGATGAGCAGTTCTTC.

The rearrangement links TRBV7-9 to TRBJ2-1, with TRBD2 matching over 14 bases. This CDR3 has 19 residues. V lost 5 bases to trimming and J lost 5 bases; unmatched junction nucleotides: 14. Germline V lookup: CDR1 SEHNR, CDR2 FQNEAQ (reference sequence). The CDR3 loop reads CASSLFPGTSGSLNNEQFF. CDR3 DNA sequence: TGTGCCAGCAGCCTATTTCCCGGGACTAGCGGGAGTCTGAACAATGAGCAGTTCTTC.

The V and J genes are TRBV10-1 and TRBJ2-7, with TRBD2 matching over 8 bases. The CDR3 has 16 amino acids. Germline CDR1 and CDR2: WNHNN and SYGVQD (reference sequence). V dropped 3 bases and J dropped 3; count of bases not matched to a gene: 10. The CDR3 is CASSDLDSGDLYEQYF. The CDR3 region has the DNA TGCGCCAGCAGTGACCTTGATAGCGGGGACCTCTACGAGCAGTACTTC.

This chain connects TRBV7-9 to TRBJ2-7; weak D call: TRBD2 (5 bases). This CDR3 is built from 14 residues. Germline CDR1 SEHNR, CDR2 FQNEAQ (reference sequence). Between the trimmed V and J ends, which lost 5 bases and 3 bases, there was a span of 14 bases. The CDR3 DNA reads TGTGCCAGCAGCCCGCCCAGCGGACTCTACGAGCAGTACTTC. It translates to CASSPPSGLYEQYF.

The rearrangement uses TRBV5-1 and TRBJ2-5; D is uncertain. The V end was cut by 4 bases, the J end by 7 bases, with 5 bases between. Germline V gene lookup returns CDR1 SGHRS and CDR2 YFSETQ. The CDR3 is made up of 10 amino acids. The CDR3 spells CASSPGTQYF. CDR3 DNA: TGCGCCAGCAGCCCGGGGACCCAGTACTTC. Full variable domain (missing parts from reference TRBV5-1 and TRBJ2-5): KAGVTQTPRYLIKTRGQQVTLSCSPISGHRSVSWYQQTPGQGLQFLFEYFSETQRNKGNFPGRFSGRQFSNSRSEMNVSTLELGDSALYLCASSPGTQYFGPGTRLLVL.

As for this clone: At one boundary the junction diverges from the germline segment, which might be a read error. V is TRBV10-3 and J is TRBJ2-1, with D hard to call. Germline-derived CDR1 and CDR2 are ENHRY and SYGVKD. The CDR3 covers 13 residues. CDR3 in amino acids: CAISESPYNEQFF. The CDR3 nucleotides are TGTGCCATCAGTGAGTCCCCCTATAATGAGCAGTTCTTC.

The rearrangement uses TRBV19 and TRBJ2-7; 7 bases match TRBD1. The CDR3 loop spans 12 amino acids. Trimming at V came to 5 bases and at J to 6 bases, leaving 4 bases not matched to a gene. From germline, CDR1 is LNHDA and CDR2 SQIVND (reference sequence). CDR3 nucleotide sequence: TGTGCCAGTAGTGCATCAGGGGGCGAGCAGTACTTC. It specifies CASSASGGEQYF.

The rearrangement joins TRBV7-6 to TRBJ1-1; D call uncertain. The CDR3 has 12 amino acids. The germline V gene encodes CDR1 SGHVS and CDR2 FNYEAQ. The ends were cut back, 5 bases at V and 4 bases at J, with 8 bases in the middle. The CDR3 sequence is CASSPGSTEAFF. The DNA of the CDR3 is TGTGCCAGCAGCCCCGGCAGCACTGAAGCTTTCTTT.

The gene calls are TRBV11-2 and TRBJ2-1, with 11 bases lining up with TRBD2. The CDR3 has 16 residues. In germline, CDR1 is SGHAT, CDR2 FQNNGV. With 5 bases clipped from V and 6 bases from J, the junction kept 9 bases outside the gene matches. The CDR3 loop reads CASSPQTSGTFNEQFF. The CDR3 region has the DNA TGTGCCAGCAGCCCCCAGACTAGCGGGACATTCAATGAGCAGTTCTTC.

The V gene is TRBV28, the J gene TRBJ2-3; 7 bases agree with TRBD2. Trimming removed 3 bases from V and 1 base from J; junction bases left unmatched: 10. The CDR3 length is 17 residues. Germline CDR1 and CDR2: MDHEN and SYDVKM. CDR3 nucleotides: TGTGCCAGCAGTTTGGGTTCCCTAGCGGAAGGCACAGATACGCAGTATTTT. Its protein is CASSLGSLAEGTDTQYF.

The chain employs TRBV7-9 and TRBJ1-3; D remains unclear. Looked up from germline, CDR1 is SEHNR and CDR2 is FQNEAQ (reference sequence). The CDR3 loop spans 15 amino acids. V was shortened by 6 bases and J by 0 bases, with 12 bases between the two germline ends. The CDR3 is CASSSARVSGNTIYF. As DNA, the CDR3 is TGTGCCAGCAGTTCCGCAAGGGTCTCTGGAAACACCATATATTTT.

The chain recombines TRBV4-1 with TRBJ2-2, with TRBD2 matching over 9 bases. This CDR3 has 15 amino acids. Trimming at V came to 7 bases and at J to 1 base, leaving 4 bases not matched to a gene. Per germline, CDR1 MGHRA and CDR2 YSYEKL. This chain's CDR3 is CASTWTSENTGELFF. The CDR3 nucleotides read TGCGCCAGCACATGGACTAGCGAGAACACCGGGGAGCTGTTTTTT.

The chain carries TRBV28 and TRBJ1-2, with a possible D match to TRBD1 (5 bases). The ends were cut back, 5 bases at V and 4 bases at J, with 17 bases in the middle. This CDR3 has 15 residues. Germline-derived CDR1 and CDR2 are MDHEN and SYDVKM. CDR3 DNA: TGTGCCAGCAGTCTATCCGGGAGGGGTCCCTATGGCTACACCTTC. Translation gives CASSLSGRGPYGYTF.

The rearrangement uses TRBV7-3 and TRBJ1-6; D is possibly TRBD1 (5 bases). This CDR3 is built from 15 residues. Germline lookup yields CDR1 SGHTA and CDR2 FQGTGA. V lost 8 bases and J 1 base, leaving 12 bases between the germline ends. For the CDR3, the DNA is TGTGCCAGCCCCCAGGGAGATTCCTATAATTCACCCCTCCACTTT. Translation: CASPQGDSYNSPLHF.